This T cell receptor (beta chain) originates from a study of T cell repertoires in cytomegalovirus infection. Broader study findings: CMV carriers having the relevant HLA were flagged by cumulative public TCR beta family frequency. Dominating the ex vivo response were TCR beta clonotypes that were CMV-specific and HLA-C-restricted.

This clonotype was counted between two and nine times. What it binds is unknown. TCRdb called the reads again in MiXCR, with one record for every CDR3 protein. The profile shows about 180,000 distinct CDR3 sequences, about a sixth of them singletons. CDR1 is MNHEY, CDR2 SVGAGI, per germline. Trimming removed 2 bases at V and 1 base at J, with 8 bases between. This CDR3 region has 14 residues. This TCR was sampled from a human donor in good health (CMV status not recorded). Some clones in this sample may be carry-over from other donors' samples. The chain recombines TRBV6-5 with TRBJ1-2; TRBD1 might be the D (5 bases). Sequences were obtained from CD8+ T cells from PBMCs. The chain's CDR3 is CASSYRQNNYGYTF. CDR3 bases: TGTGCCAGCAGTTACCGACAGAATAACTATGGCTACACCTTC.